The 18 T cell receptor beta chains in this list originate from one sample, sequenced in a study of shared clonotypes between healthy human individuals. Sequencing used immunoSEQ multiplex PCR; TCRdb keeps in-frame clones, though not all of them. The data contain about 2.5 million clones, around 90% of them singletons. Sequenced input: naive CD4+ T cells from PBMCs. Subset in this sample: CD45RA+ positively selected. Source of these receptors: a man in his late teens or twenties in good health. Some clones in this sample may be carry-over from other donors' samples.

The rearrangement links TRBV7-6 to TRBJ1-4; D perhaps matches TRBD1 (6 bases). V gave up 5 bases and J gave up 0 bases, with 16 bases separating them. The germline V gene has CDR1 SGHVS and CDR2 FNYEAQ. The CDR3 extends over 17 amino acids. CDR3 amino acids: CASSPKISGATNEKLFF. The CDR3 coding sequence is TGTGCCAGCAGCCCGAAAATTTCAGGGGCAACTAATGAAAAACTGTTTTTT.

The gene calls are TRBV6-5 and TRBJ1-6; weak D call: TRBD1 (6 bases). The CDR3 is 16 amino acids. Germline values: CDR1 MNHEY, CDR2 SVGAGI. V lost 4 bases and J lost 7, with 17 bases in between. CDR3 amino acids: CASSFDRSGANSPLHF. The CDR3 nucleotides read TGTGCCAGCAGTTTCGACAGGTCGGGGGCAAATTCACCCCTCCACTTT.

This chain connects TRBV7-3 to TRBJ1-2; 9 nucleotides agree with TRBD1. The germline V gene has CDR1 SGHTA and CDR2 FQGTGA. The CDR3 runs to 16 residues. V gave up 4 bases and J gave up 7 bases; unmatched junction bases: 13. CDR3 loop: CASSWESGTGPLGYTF. The CDR3 DNA reads as TGTGCCAGCAGCTGGGAGTCCGGGACAGGGCCCCTTGGCTACACCTTC.

The chain carries TRBV5-8 and TRBJ2-1; 8 nucleotides line up with TRBD2. Germline V gene lookup returns CDR1 SGHTS and CDR2 YDEGEE. The CDR3 has 17 residues. The J segment lost 7 bases and the V segment lost 0 bases, leaving 12 bases of the junction unmatched. CDR3 region: CASSLDLWREEANEQFF. The CDR3 DNA reads as TGTGCCAGCAGCTTGGATCTCTGGCGGGAGGAGGCTAATGAGCAGTTCTTC.

The chain carries TRBV28 and TRBJ2-1; possible D gene TRBD2, 7 bases. Looked up from germline, CDR1 is MDHEN and CDR2 is SYDVKM. V lost 6 bases and J 5 bases, leaving 20 bases between the germline ends. The CDR3 has 16 residues. The DNA for the CDR3 is TGTGCCAGCAGCCCAAGGGGGGGGCGGCCGAACAATGAGCAGTTCTTC. It encodes CASSPRGGRPNNEQFF.

This rearrangement joins TRBV2 to TRBJ2-5; D remains unclear. The DNA end favors TRBJ2-7, so the J call may be wrong. This CDR3 contains 11 residues. CDR1 and CDR2 (germline): SNHLY, FYNNEI. Written as DNA, the CDR3 is TGTGCCAGCAGCCAAGTCGGCGAGCAGTACTTC. It yields the protein CASSQVGEQYF.

The chain combines TRBV5-1 with TRBJ2-2; D is possibly TRBD1 or TRBD2 (5 bases each). CDR1 and CDR2 (germline): SGHRS, YFSETQ. The CDR3 loop spans 17 amino acids. Between the trimmed V and J ends, which lost 6 bases and 2 bases, there was a span of 20 bases. The CDR3 sequence is CASKLTERGTNTGELFF. The DNA for the CDR3 is TGCGCCAGCAAACTCACCGAAAGAGGGACCAACACCGGGGAGCTGTTTTTT.

V and J are TRBV5-1 and TRBJ1-4; 9 nucleotides line up with TRBD1. With V trimmed by 3 bases and J by 8 bases, 5 bases remained unmatched. This CDR3 is 14 amino acids long. Germline V gives CDR1 SGHRS, CDR2 YFSETQ. The CDR3, as DNA: TGCGCCAGCAGCTGGACAGGGGCGCGAGAAAAACTGTTTTTT. This sequence encodes CASSWTGAREKLFF.

J is TRBJ2-3 and V is TRBV4-2, with D perhaps being TRBD1 or TRBD2 (6 bases each). CDR3 length: 16 amino acids. Germline CDR1 and CDR2: LGHNA and YNFKEQ. The V end lost 4 bases, the J end lost 2 bases, and 16 bases lay between the germline ends. This CDR3 is CASSPKKGEVTDTQYF. As DNA, the CDR3 is TGTGCCAGCAGCCCAAAGAAGGGGGAGGTCACAGATACGCAGTATTTT.

This clone was seen only once. The rearrangement links TRBV28 to TRBJ2-1, with TRBD2 identical over 10 bases. Germline V CDR1 and CDR2: MDHEN, SYDVKM. The trim removed 1 base at V and 4 bases at J, leaving 7 bases unmatched. The CDR3 length is 17 residues. DNA for the CDR3: TGTGCCAGCAGTTTATACAAACTAGCGGGACCGTACAATGAGCAGTTCTTC. This sequence encodes CASSLYKLAGPYNEQFF.

This clone was recorded at least ten times. The genes are TRBV28 and TRBJ1-4, with 9 bases lining up with TRBD1. After removal of 5 bases from V and 8 bases from J, the junction contained 9 bases not matched to a gene. Germline V lookup: CDR1 MDHEN, CDR2 SYDVKM. The CDR3 loop spans 15 amino acids. CDR3 amino acids: CASSENRGRIEKLFF. The CDR3 region has the DNA TGTGCCAGCAGTGAGAACAGGGGGCGGATCGAAAAACTGTTTTTT. The whole variable domain, remainder taken from reference TRBV28 and TRBJ1-4, is DVKVTQSSRYLVKRTGEKVFLECVQDMDHENMFWYRQDPGLGLRLIYFSYDVKMKEKGDIPEGYSVSREKKERFSLILESASTNQTSMYLCASSENRGRIEKLFFGSGTQLSVL.

V is TRBV7-6 and J is TRBJ2-3; TRBD1 might be the D (6 bases). Germline V gene lookup returns CDR1 SGHVS and CDR2 FNYEAQ. Trimming pared 3 bases from V and 0 bases from J, leaving 13 bases between. The CDR3 spans 16 residues. The CDR3 bases are TGTGCCAGCAGCTTTGCTACAGGGCTAAGCACAGATACGCAGTATTTT. Its translation: CASSFATGLSTDTQYF.

V gene TRBV19 combines with J gene TRBJ1-5; D call uncertain. Germline CDR1 LNHDA, CDR2 SQIVND (reference sequence). V lost 6 bases and J 2 bases, leaving 14 bases between the germline ends. The CDR3 is 15 amino acids. The CDR3 DNA is TGTGCCAGTAGCCCCCCGGGGAAGGGCAATCAGCCCCAGCATTTT. It codes for CASSPPGKGNQPQHF.

The rearrangement uses TRBV4-1 and TRBJ2-5; TRBD2 is a possible D gene (6 bases). The V end was cut by 1 base, the J end by 11 bases, with 23 bases between. CDR1 and CDR2 (germline): MGHRA, YSYEKL. This CDR3 is 16 amino acids long. CDR3 nucleotides: TGCGCCAGCAGCCAAGTCATAACGGGAGCTTGGTTGGAGCAGTACTTC. Translated: CASSQVITGAWLEQYF.

This sequence joins TRBV4-1 and TRBJ2-1; D may be TRBD1 (7 bases). Germline values: CDR1 MGHRA, CDR2 YSYEKL. The CDR3 has 19 residues. Trimming pared 4 bases from V and 10 bases from J, leaving 32 bases between. CDR3 in amino acids: CASSRDSRSGHGRGGEQFF. The CDR3 region has the DNA TGCGCCAGCAGCCGCGATTCGAGGTCTGGTCACGGGAGAGGGGGCGAGCAGTTCTTC.

The count of this clone is one. The chain is built from TRBV28 and TRBJ2-3; 7 nucleotides line up with TRBD1. The CDR3 has 17 residues. V dropped 10 bases and J dropped 0; count of bases not matched to a gene: 16. Looked up from germline, CDR1 is MDHEN and CDR2 is SYDVKM. CDR3 sequence (DNA): TGTGCCACCCGAGGGGGCCGGGGAGATGGCAGCACAGATACGCAGTATTTT. This translates into CATRGGRGDGSTDTQYF.

The chain joins TRBV28 to TRBJ1-5; D ambiguous. The CDR3 is made up of 16 amino acids. Trimming removed 3 bases at V and 5 bases at J, with 17 bases between. Germline V gives CDR1 MDHEN, CDR2 SYDVKM. The CDR3 DNA reads as TGTGCCAGCAGTTTCGGAAGGGCCCCTAGGGATCAGCCCCAGCATTTT. Protein product: CASSFGRAPRDQPQHF.

V usage is TRBV7-3 and J usage is TRBJ2-3; D ambiguous. The germline V gene has CDR1 SGHTA and CDR2 FQGTGA. V was pared by 2 bases and J by 3 bases, with 6 bases between. The CDR3 has 13 amino acids. The CDR3 sequence: CASSLAVTDTQYF. CDR3 DNA sequence: TGTGCCAGCAGCTTAGCGGTAACAGATACGCAGTATTTT.